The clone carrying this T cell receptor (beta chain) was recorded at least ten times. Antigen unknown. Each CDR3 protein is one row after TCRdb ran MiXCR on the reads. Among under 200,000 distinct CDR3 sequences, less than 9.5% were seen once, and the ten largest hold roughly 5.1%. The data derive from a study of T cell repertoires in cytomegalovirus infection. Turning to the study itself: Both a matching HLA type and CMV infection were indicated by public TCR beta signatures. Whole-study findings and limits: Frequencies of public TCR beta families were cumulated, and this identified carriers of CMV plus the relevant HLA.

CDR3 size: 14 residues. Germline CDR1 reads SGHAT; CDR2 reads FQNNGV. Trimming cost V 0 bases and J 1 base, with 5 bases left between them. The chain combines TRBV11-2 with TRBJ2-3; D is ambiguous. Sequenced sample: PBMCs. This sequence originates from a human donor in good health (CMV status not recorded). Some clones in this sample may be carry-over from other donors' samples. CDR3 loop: CASSLEQGTDTQYF. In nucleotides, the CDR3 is TGTGCCAGCAGCTTAGAGCAGGGCACAGATACGCAGTATTTT. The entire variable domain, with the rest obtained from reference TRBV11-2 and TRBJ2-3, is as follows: EAGVAQSPRYKIIEKRQSVAFWCNPISGHATLYWYQQILGQGPKLLIQFQNNGVVDDSQLPKDRFSAERLKGVDSTLKIQPAKLEDSAVYLCASSLEQGTDTQYFGPGTRLTVL.